The 14 T cell receptor beta chains given below trace back to one sample, sequenced in a study of cytomegalovirus exposure and HLA in healthy donors. PCR employed 60 Vbeta and 13 Jbeta primers. Produced via immunoSEQ multiplex PCR; TCRdb's table is partial and in-frame only. The data contain some 95,000 clones, roughly 70% of them singletons. The sequencing sample was made of PBMCs. Receptors were obtained from a man aged 25 to 40 in good health and CMV-seronegative.

The gene calls are TRBV29-1 and TRBJ2-7; TRBD2 is a possible D gene (5 bases). Germline V lookup: CDR1 SQVTM, CDR2 ANQGSEA. The CDR3 loop spans 14 amino acids. Between the trimmed V and J ends, which lost 4 bases and 3 bases, there was a span of 16 bases. The CDR3, as DNA: TGCAGCGTTGTGTTCGCGGGCCGATTCTACGAGCAGTACTTC. Translating it yields CSVVFAGRFYEQYF.

The chain is built from TRBV11-2 and TRBJ2-3; 10 bases match TRBD2. Germline CDR1 SGHAT, CDR2 FQNNGV. V gave up 4 bases and J gave up 1 base; unmatched junction bases: 8. This CDR3 comprises 17 residues. The CDR3 DNA follows: TGTGCCAGCAGCTCTTCGGACAGCGGGAGGGGCACAGATACGCAGTATTTT. Translating gives CASSSSDSGRGTDTQYF.

This clone was detected a few times. The J gene is TRBJ2-7, the V gene TRBV10-1; tentative D call: TRBD2 (5 bases). The V end lost 9 bases, the J end lost 4 bases, and 16 bases lay between the germline ends. CDR3 length: 13 residues. Germline CDR1 and CDR2: WNHNN and SYGVQD (reference sequence). The CDR3 region is CARHPGILYEQYF. The CDR3 DNA reads TGCGCCAGACATCCCGGGATACTTTACGAGCAGTACTTC.

This clone came up once. V is TRBV4-3 and J is TRBJ1-1; 7 nucleotides line up with TRBD1. The V gene end was trimmed by 1 base and the J gene end by 5 bases; junction bases not matched to a gene: 10. CDR3 length: 16 amino acids. Germline V gene lookup returns CDR1 LGHNA and CDR2 YSLEER. CDR3 sequence reads: CASSQVSTGVGTEAFF. The CDR3 bases are TGCGCCAGCAGCCAAGTCTCAACAGGGGTTGGGACTGAAGCTTTCTTT.

The chain links TRBV28 to TRBJ1-1; D gene ambiguous. Trimming removed 1 base at V and 2 bases at J, with 2 bases between. Per germline, CDR1 MDHEN and CDR2 SYDVKM. CDR3 length: 12 residues. DNA of the CDR3: TGTGCCAGCAGTTTATCAAACACTGAAGCTTTCTTT. Amino acids: CASSLSNTEAFF.

The rearrangement joins TRBV10-2 to TRBJ1-1, with TRBD1 as a possible D gene (6 bases). This CDR3 is built from 13 residues. Germline values: CDR1 WSHSY, CDR2 SAAADI. The V end lost 5 bases, the J end lost 8 bases, and 15 bases lay between the germline ends. CDR3 DNA: TGCGCCAGCAGTCCTCCCCCAGGGGACGAAGCTTTCTTT. This encodes CASSPPPGDEAFF.

The chain couples TRBV5-1 to TRBJ2-3, with TRBD1 as a possible D gene (5 bases). The V gene's germline CDR1 is SGHRS and CDR2 YFSETQ. V was pared by 1 base and J by 2 bases, with 14 bases between. CDR3 length: 16 amino acids. The CDR3 DNA follows: TGCGCCAGCAGCTTGAACCCTCAAGGGGTCACAGATACGCAGTATTTT. It codes for CASSLNPQGVTDTQYF.

This clone came up a few times. The chain carries TRBV28 and TRBJ2-7, with D tentatively TRBD1 (6 bases). V lost 2 bases and J 0 bases, leaving 11 bases between the germline ends. The CDR3 runs 15 residues. Germline loops: CDR1 MDHEN, CDR2 SYDVKM. The CDR3 DNA follows: TGTGCCAGCAGTTTAGGGGGCATTTCCTCCTACGAGCAGTACTTC. This sequence encodes CASSLGGISSYEQYF.

The chain employs TRBV18 and TRBJ2-5; D gene uncertain. The germline CDR1 and CDR2 sequences are KGHSH and LQKENI. This CDR3 is built from 13 residues. V gave up 4 bases and J gave up 1 base, with 7 bases separating them. The CDR3 region has the DNA TGTGCCAGCTCACAGAACAGCCAAGAGACCCAGTACTTC. The encoded protein is CASSQNSQETQYF. Based on the CDR3 plus reference TRBV18 and TRBJ2-5, the full variable domain is NAGVMQNPRHLVRRRGQEARLRCSPMKGHSHVYWYRQLPEEGLKFMVYLQKENIIDESGMPKERFSAEFPKEGPSILRIQQVVRGDSAAYFCASSQNSQETQYFGPGTRLLVL.

V gene TRBV28 combines with J gene TRBJ1-5; the D is unclear. V was pared by 8 bases and J by 5 bases, with 16 bases between. The germline gives CDR1 MDHEN, CDR2 SYDVKM. The CDR3 is 14 residues long. In DNA form, the CDR3 reads TGTGCCAGCGGGTTACGTATCGCGGATCAGCCCCAGCATTTT. Encoded protein: CASGLRIADQPQHF. Looking up the rest from reference TRBV28 and TRBJ1-5 gives the full variable domain: DVKVTQSSRYLVKRTGEKVFLECVQDMDHENMFWYRQDPGLGLRLIYFSYDVKMKEKGDIPEGYSVSREKKERFSLILESASTNQTSMYLCASGLRIADQPQHFGDGTRLSIL.

In DNA form, the CDR3 reads TGTGCCAGCAGCTTATGGGGCCTCGGTGAGAACACTGAAGCTTTCTTT. It specifies CASSLWGLGENTEAFF. V gene TRBV7-2 combines with J gene TRBJ1-1; a possible D gene is TRBD1 (5 bases). Germline V gene data show CDR1 as SGHTA and CDR2 as FQGNSA. V dropped 2 bases and J dropped 1 base, with 14 bases sitting between them. This CDR3 is built from 16 residues.

The genes are TRBV7-2 and TRBJ1-1; 8 nucleotides align to TRBD1. Unmatched junction bases numbered 7, after V lost 6 bases and J lost 4 bases. Germline V gene sequence: CDR1 SGHTA, CDR2 FQGNSA. The CDR3 runs to 14 residues. For the CDR3, the DNA is TGTGCCAGCAGTTTACAGGGGGTGGCCACTGAAGCTTTCTTT. Translated, it gives CASSLQGVATEAFF.

The rearrangement joins TRBV5-6 to TRBJ2-2, with 7 bases matching TRBD1. The CDR3 is 15 residues long. V lost 5 bases and J lost 5; bases outside the gene matches: 9. Germline V gene data show CDR1 as SGHDT and CDR2 as YYEEEE. The CDR3 nucleotides read TGTGCCAGCAGGCCCAGGACAGGACTGACCGGGGAGCTGTTTTTT. Amino acids: CASRPRTGLTGELFF.

This clone showed up just a few times. The chain couples TRBV10-3 to TRBJ1-5; the match to TRBD1 covers 7 bases. V shed 4 bases and J 7 bases; nucleotides not matched to a gene: 13. Germline assignment: CDR1 ENHRY and CDR2 SYGVKD. The CDR3 contains 16 residues. CDR3 sequence (DNA): TGTGCCATCAGTGGGGGACAGCCGGCGTCAGGACAGCCCCAGCATTTT. Its protein product is CAISGGQPASGQPQHF.